The 2 T cell receptor beta chains given below trace back to one sample, sequenced in a study of glioma-infiltrating T cells after dendritic cell vaccination. Method: immunoSEQ multiplex PCR; TCRdb's copy keeps in-frame clones and lacks some. The repertoire holds tens of thousands of clones, with under 90% as singletons. The specimen comprised blood, sampled before dendritic cell vaccination. The receptor source for this set is a human donor with glioblastoma.

V gene TRBV6-6 combines with J gene TRBJ1-2; TRBD1 aligns across 10 bases. The ends lost 6 bases at V and 1 base at J; junction bases unmatched: 2. CDR3 length: 14 amino acids. Germline CDR1 is MNHNY and CDR2 is SVGAGI (reference sequence). Written as DNA, the CDR3 is TGTGCCAGCAGACGGGACAGGGGTAACTATGGCTACACCTTC. It is translated as CASRRDRGNYGYTF.

The chain combines TRBV4-3 with TRBJ1-1; 7 nucleotides match TRBD1. V was clipped by 3 bases and J by 0 bases; unmatched bases: 7. Germline values: CDR1 LGHNA, CDR2 YSLEER. The CDR3 is 16 residues long. The CDR3 protein is CASSQSWTGMNTEAFF. CDR3 DNA: TGCGCCAGCAGCCAGAGTTGGACAGGTATGAACACTGAAGCTTTCTTT.